One and the same sample provided the 18 T cell receptor beta chains below, sequenced in a study of T-cell memory formation after mild COVID-19. A single record per CDR3 protein comes from TCRdb applying MiXCR to the 5' RACE reads. Of approximately 410,000 distinct CDR3 sequences in the sample, around 22% were seen once. Sequencing was done on a sample of PBMCs or a T cell subset sorted from them (not recorded which). These receptors were taken from an adult woman who had mild COVID-19 (a few samples of this study predate the infection). Cell type and time point are not known.

This clonotype occurred a few times. The chain has TRBV5-1 and TRBJ2-3; TRBD2 aligns across 11 bases. Trimming cost V 2 bases and J 3 bases; bases outside gene matches: 11. Germline V gene data show CDR1 as SGHRS and CDR2 as YFSETQ. There are 18 residues in the CDR3. As DNA, the CDR3 is TGCGCCAGCAGCTTAGGTAGCGGGGGGGCCGGGTCAACAGATACGCAGTATTTT. Its translation: CASSLGSGGAGSTDTQYF.

This clonotype was picked up a small number of times. In nucleotides, the CDR3 is TGCGCCAGCAGCTTGACCAGTTCACAAGTCTACGAGCAGTACTTC. This sequence encodes CASSLTSSQVYEQYF. This rearrangement joins TRBV5-1 to TRBJ2-7; D gene ambiguous. The germline V and J ends were trimmed by 1 base and 3 bases, with 14 bases remaining between them. Germline V gene data show CDR1 as SGHRS and CDR2 as YFSETQ. The CDR3 is made up of 15 amino acids.

V usage is TRBV5-4 and J usage is TRBJ2-1, with 7 nucleotides matching TRBD1. Germline assignment: CDR1 SGHNT and CDR2 YYREEE (reference sequence). With V trimmed by 4 bases and J by 7 bases, 2 bases remained unmatched. This CDR3 is 12 amino acids long. Written as DNA, the CDR3 is TGTGCCAGCAGCCGGACAGGTAATGAGCAGTTCTTC. Its protein product is CASSRTGNEQFF.

V and J are TRBV6-5 and TRBJ2-7; weak D call: TRBD2 (6 bases). The germline V and J ends were trimmed by 7 bases and 6 bases, with 16 bases remaining between them. CDR3 size: 13 residues. Per germline, CDR1 MNHEY and CDR2 SVGAGI. The CDR3 DNA follows: TGTGCCAGCATCTCAGCGGGTACTGGCGAGCAGTACTTC. Encoded protein: CASISAGTGEQYF.

This clonotype was seen more than once but under ten times. This chain links TRBV18 with TRBJ1-2, with a possible D match to TRBD1 (5 bases). This CDR3 comprises 14 residues. Germline-derived CDR1 and CDR2 are KGHSH and LQKENI. Trimming shortened V by 3 bases and J by 3 bases, and 11 bases separated the two germline ends. The CDR3 DNA reads as TGTGCCAGCTCACCGACAGACGGCTACTATGGCTACACCTTC. This sequence encodes CASSPTDGYYGYTF.

The rearrangement joins TRBV12-3 or TRBV12-4 to TRBJ1-5; 8 bases map to TRBD1. Trimming took 4 bases from V and 6 from J; bases not matched to a gene: 5. CDR3 length: 14 residues. Written as DNA, the CDR3 is TGTGCCAGCAGTTATCAGGGGGCGGGTCAGCCCCAGCATTTT. Its protein product is CASSYQGAGQPQHF.

This clonotype was observed a handful of times. The chain uses TRBV12-3 or TRBV12-4 and TRBJ1-2; 8 nucleotides agree with TRBD1. CDR3 length: 14 amino acids. Trimming at V came to 5 bases and at J to 4 bases, leaving 6 bases not matched to a gene. This chain's CDR3 is CASSDQGAVYGYTF. The CDR3 region has the DNA TGTGCCAGCAGTGATCAGGGGGCTGTCTATGGCTACACCTTC.

This clonotype occurred a few times. The genes are TRBV7-2 and TRBJ1-1; D remains ambiguous. Per germline, CDR1 SGHTA and CDR2 FQGNSA. This CDR3 is 13 amino acids long. V was trimmed by 2 bases and J by 1 base, leaving 5 bases between them. The DNA of the CDR3 is TGTGCCAGCAGCTTACGACGGAACACTGAAGCTTTCTTT. This sequence encodes CASSLRRNTEAFF.

This chain connects TRBV30 to TRBJ2-3, with 8 bases matching TRBD1. The junction had 1 base not matched to a gene; V was cut back by 4 bases and J by 1 base. Germline V CDR1 and CDR2: GTSNPN, SVGIG (reference sequence). The CDR3 is made up of 13 amino acids. The CDR3 is CAWTGQGTDTQYF. In nucleotides, the CDR3 is TGTGCCTGGACGGGACAGGGCACAGATACGCAGTATTTT.

This chain joins TRBV12-3 or TRBV12-4 and TRBJ2-3, with unresolved D. V dropped 6 bases and J dropped 0 bases, with 13 bases sitting between them. There are 15 residues in the CDR3. The CDR3 spells CASRARTASTDTQYF. The CDR3 coding sequence is TGTGCCAGCAGGGCGCGGACGGCTAGCACAGATACGCAGTATTTT.

This rearrangement joins TRBV13 to TRBJ1-1, with D uncertain. Trimming pared 8 bases from V and 1 base from J, leaving 14 bases between. Per the germline V gene, CDR1 is PRHDT and CDR2 is FYEKMQ (reference sequence). CDR3 length: 14 residues. CDR3 loop: CASVPGGPNTEAFF. DNA for the CDR3: TGTGCCAGCGTGCCGGGAGGGCCGAACACTGAAGCTTTCTTT. Supplemented by reference TRBV13 and TRBJ1-1, the full variable domain reads AAGVIQSPRHLIKEKRETATLKCYPIPRHDTVYWYQQGPGQDPQFLISFYEKMQSDKGSIPDRFSAQQFSDYHSELNMSSLELGDSALYFCASVPGGPNTEAFFGQGTRLTVV.

The chain uses TRBV4-1 and TRBJ2-3, with D possibly TRBD1 on 5 matching bases. Trimming cost V 8 bases and J 2 bases, with 23 bases left between them. The CDR3 loop spans 17 amino acids. The germline CDR1 and CDR2 sequences are MGHRA and YSYEKL. The CDR3 loop is CASRGPANRQFTDTQYF. As DNA, the CDR3 is TGCGCCAGCCGCGGCCCCGCCAACCGACAGTTCACAGATACGCAGTATTTT.

The genes are TRBV29-1 and TRBJ1-1; 7 bases fit TRBD1. The V gene end was trimmed by 6 bases and the J gene end by 7 bases; junction bases not matched to a gene: 14. Germline values: CDR1 SQVTM, CDR2 ANQGSEA. CDR3 size: 14 residues. The DNA of the CDR3 is TGCAGCGTCACCTTCGACAGGGTCGTCGGTGAAGCTTTCTTT. Amino acid sequence: CSVTFDRVVGEAFF.

The V gene is TRBV12-3 or TRBV12-4, the J gene TRBJ2-3; TRBD2 agrees at 7 bases. J lost 13 bases, V lost 5 bases, and 9 bases had no gene match. This CDR3 region has 12 residues. The CDR3 protein is CASSGGAREEYF. The CDR3 DNA follows: TGTGCCAGCAGTGGAGGGGCCCGGGAGGAGTATTTT.

This clonotype was seen only a few times. The V gene is TRBV7-9, the J gene TRBJ2-2; D not certain. Germline values: CDR1 SEHNR, CDR2 FQNEAQ (reference sequence). V was pared by 3 bases and J by 7 bases, with 6 bases between. There are 12 residues in the CDR3. CDR3: CASSFGGGELFF. The CDR3, as DNA: TGTGCCAGCAGCTTTGGCGGCGGGGAGCTGTTTTTT.

The CDR3, as DNA: TGTGCCAGCAGTTACAGCGGGGGGGCGTCAGAGACCCAGTACTTC. Residues: CASSYSGGASETQYF. The V gene is TRBV6-6, the J gene TRBJ2-5; 10 nucleotides line up with TRBD2. The V and J ends lost 2 bases and 4 bases, in that order; junction bases with no gene match: 4. This CDR3 spans 15 amino acids. Germline V lookup: CDR1 MNHNY, CDR2 SVGAGI (reference sequence).

V gene TRBV6-6 combines with J gene TRBJ2-5; no reliable D call. Trimming removed 0 bases from V and 4 bases from J, with 9 bases in between. Germline V lookup: CDR1 MNHNY, CDR2 SVGAGI (reference sequence). The CDR3 has 14 residues. The CDR3 region is CASSYSGFRETQYF. DNA for the CDR3: TGTGCCAGCAGTTACTCGGGTTTTAGAGAGACCCAGTACTTC.

In its sample, this clonotype was seen a few times. This chain links TRBV7-6 with TRBJ1-1; 9 positions agree with TRBD1. This CDR3 has 17 residues. V dropped 4 bases and J dropped 4; count of bases not matched to a gene: 13. Germline V gene lookup returns CDR1 SGHVS and CDR2 FNYEAQ. CDR3 nucleotides: TGTGCCAGCAGCTCGCACAGGGGGCGCGAATTCATCACTGAAGCTTTCTTT. Amino acids: CASSSHRGREFITEAFF.